The present T cell receptor (beta chain) was sequenced within a study of blood T cell repertoires in COVID-19. Study context: Spain, Italy and the United States supplied samples that represented acute and convalescent COVID-19. The analysed material was cDNA or gDNA that came from T cells, B-cell-depleted T cells, or PBMCs.

In the study's own analysis: How many nucleated cells were present was estimated from reference gene primer amplification. TCRdb keeps only in-frame clones here, not all; method: immunoSEQ multiplex PCR. That table supplies the V and J calls and clone size; D and trimming were determined from the DNA. The repertoire holds 270,000 or so clones, approximately 82% seen once, with less than 4% in the top ten. CDR3 length: 16 amino acids. CDR1 and CDR2 (germline): PRHDT, FYEKMQ (reference sequence). V was trimmed by 0 bases and J by 2 bases, leaving 11 bases between them. The sequencing sample was made of peripheral blood. The sequence was collected from a woman under 30 with acute or convalescent COVID-19. V usage is TRBV13 and J usage is TRBJ1-3; D unresolved. The CDR3 nucleotides read TGTGCCAGCAGCTTAGGCCGGAGGTCTCCTGGAAACACCATATATTTT. Its protein product is CASSLGRRSPGNTIYF.